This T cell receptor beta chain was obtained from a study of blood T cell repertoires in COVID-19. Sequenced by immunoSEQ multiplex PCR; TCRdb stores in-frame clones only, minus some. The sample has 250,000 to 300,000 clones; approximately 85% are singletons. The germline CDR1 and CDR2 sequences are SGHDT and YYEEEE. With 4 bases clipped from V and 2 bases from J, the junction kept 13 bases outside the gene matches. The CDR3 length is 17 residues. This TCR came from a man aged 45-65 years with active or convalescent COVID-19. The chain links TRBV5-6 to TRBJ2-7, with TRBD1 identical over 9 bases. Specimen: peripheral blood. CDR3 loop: CASSGPGQGSDTYEQYF. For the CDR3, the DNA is TGTGCCAGCAGCGGTCCGGGACAGGGTTCCGATACCTACGAGCAGTACTTC. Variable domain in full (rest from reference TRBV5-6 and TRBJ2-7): DAGVTQSPTHLIKTRGQQVTLRCSPKSGHDTVSWYQQALGQGPQFIFQYYEEEERQRGNFPDRFSGHQFPNYSSELNVNALLLGDSALYLCASSGPGQGSDTYEQYFGPGTRLTVT.